A selection of T cell receptor beta chains follows, all from one sample in a study of response to subunit inactivated influenza vaccine. TCRdb ran MiXCR on the RT-PCR reads and lists one entry per CDR3 protein. The sample carries 250,000 to 350,000 distinct CDR3 sequences, around 22% recorded once. The material was PBMCs from blood, obtained about 20 months after vaccination. The receptors originated from a man between 50 and 69 years old who received an inactivated influenza vaccine. Both conserved end residues are trimmed from each CDR3. D genes are given only for firm matches.

V gene: TRBV11-2; D gene: TRBD1; J gene: TRBJ2-5; CDR3 protein: ASSFRGTGRYQETQY
V gene: TRBV13; D gene: .; J gene: TRBJ1-2; CDR3 protein: ASSSLGDLRYGYT
V gene: TRBV11-3; D gene: TRBD2; J gene: TRBJ2-1; CDR3 protein: ASSLDASGREQF
V gene: TRBV12-5; D gene: .; J gene: TRBJ2-3; CDR3 protein: ASGLYPSVEGDTDTQY
V gene: TRBV28; D gene: .; J gene: TRBJ1-5; CDR3 protein: ASSSLGGGNQPQH
V gene: TRBV14; D gene: TRBD1; J gene: TRBJ1-5; CDR3 protein: ASSQVFGTGENQPQH
V gene: TRBV6-2/TRBV6-3; D gene: .; J gene: TRBJ1-2; CDR3 protein: ASSKDSPRLYGYT
V gene: TRBV15; D gene: .; J gene: TRBJ1-1; CDR3 protein: ATSRELLGAANTEAF
V gene: TRBV29-1; D gene: .; J gene: TRBJ1-2; CDR3 protein: SAGPDKSYGYT
V gene: TRBV12-3/TRBV12-4; D gene: .; J gene: TRBJ1-1; CDR3 protein: ASSHEVLNTEAF
V gene: TRBV6-5; D gene: .; J gene: TRBJ1-5; CDR3 protein: ASSYGTWRVAPAQH
V gene: TRBV24-1; D gene: .; J gene: TRBJ1-5; CDR3 protein: ATSDYSNQPQH
V gene: TRBV6-5; D gene: TRBD2; J gene: TRBJ2-1; CDR3 protein: ASSYLTSGRSYNEQF
V gene: TRBV29-1; D gene: .; J gene: TRBJ2-4; CDR3 protein: SVMGYTENIQY
V gene: TRBV30; D gene: .; J gene: TRBJ2-3; CDR3 protein: AWSRGSTDTQY
V gene: TRBV7-6; D gene: TRBD2; J gene: TRBJ2-5; CDR3 protein: ASSLTGGPGETQY
V gene: TRBV6-6; D gene: .; J gene: TRBJ1-1; CDR3 protein: ASRPRDAEAF
V gene: TRBV10-1; D gene: TRBD2; J gene: TRBJ2-2; CDR3 protein: ASSSGSGAGELF
V gene: TRBV5-1; D gene: TRBD1; J gene: TRBJ2-7; CDR3 protein: ASSRPDRDLSYEQY
V gene: TRBV6-5; D gene: TRBD1; J gene: TRBJ2-7; CDR3 protein: ASSYTGDPVYEQY
V gene: TRBV5-1; D gene: .; J gene: TRBJ2-2; CDR3 protein: ASSLAGQLNTGELF
V gene: TRBV5-1; D gene: .; J gene: TRBJ1-2; CDR3 protein: ASSLADSNLYGYT
V gene: TRBV5-1; D gene: .; J gene: TRBJ1-1; CDR3 protein: ASSLTDTEAF
V gene: TRBV25-1; D gene: TRBD1; J gene: TRBJ1-6; CDR3 protein: ASSDRGPYNSPLH
V gene: TRBV12-3/TRBV12-4; D gene: TRBD1; J gene: TRBJ1-1; CDR3 protein: ASSSGTGGEANTEAF
V gene: TRBV24-1; D gene: .; J gene: TRBJ2-5; CDR3 protein: ATSAPKGPHQETQY
V gene: TRBV25-1; D gene: TRBD1; J gene: TRBJ1-2; CDR3 protein: ASRGTGDPTNYGYT
V gene: TRBV15; D gene: .; J gene: TRBJ1-6; CDR3 protein: ATSRELEIYNSPLH
V gene: TRBV18; D gene: TRBD1; J gene: TRBJ2-3; CDR3 protein: ASGTGDGDTQY
V gene: TRBV28; D gene: .; J gene: TRBJ1-1; CDR3 protein: ASSLYPNTEAF
V gene: TRBV20-1; D gene: .; J gene: TRBJ2-4; CDR3 protein: SPGQLAKNIQY
V gene: TRBV9; D gene: TRBD2; J gene: TRBJ2-5; CDR3 protein: ASSVASGGIQETQY
V gene: TRBV10-3; D gene: .; J gene: TRBJ1-5; CDR3 protein: AISPGLNQPQH
V gene: TRBV14; D gene: TRBD1; J gene: TRBJ1-1; CDR3 protein: ASSEGQGSTEAF
V gene: TRBV27; D gene: .; J gene: TRBJ1-1; CDR3 protein: ASSPIPTLNTEAF
V gene: TRBV4-3; D gene: TRBD2; J gene: TRBJ2-5; CDR3 protein: ASSQGLAVQETQY
V gene: TRBV20-1; D gene: .; J gene: TRBJ2-1; CDR3 protein: SASGTPNNEQF
V gene: TRBV6-2/TRBV6-3; D gene: .; J gene: TRBJ2-7; CDR3 protein: ASSYAANPYEQY
V gene: TRBV12-3/TRBV12-4; D gene: .; J gene: TRBJ1-2; CDR3 protein: ASSSAGRKGYT
V gene: TRBV5-4; D gene: .; J gene: TRBJ1-2; CDR3 protein: ASSLAQANYGYT
V gene: TRBV4-3; D gene: .; J gene: TRBJ1-1; CDR3 protein: ASSRRVGGDTEAF
V gene: TRBV25-1; D gene: .; J gene: TRBJ1-2; CDR3 protein: ASSDWVGYT
V gene: TRBV5-4; D gene: .; J gene: TRBJ1-1; CDR3 protein: ASSLGEAEAF
V gene: TRBV6-2/TRBV6-3; D gene: TRBD1; J gene: TRBJ1-5; CDR3 protein: ASSYSDRGGSNQPQH